This entry lists 4 T cell receptor beta chains sequenced from one sample in a study of blood T cell repertoires in COVID-19. The table came from immunoSEQ multiplex PCR; TCRdb's copy has only in-frame clones and leaves some out. The sample has about 98,000 clones, approximately 88% seen once. The sequenced sample was peripheral blood. The receptors here all came from a human donor in a cohort sampled during active COVID-19.

In its sample, this clone was seen once. The chain employs TRBV7-2 and TRBJ2-3, with D possibly being TRBD1 (5 bases). V was shortened by 1 base and J by 1 base, with 12 bases between the two germline ends. This CDR3 is built from 16 residues. The V gene's germline CDR1 is SGHTA and CDR2 FQGNSA. The CDR3 protein is CASSLEPGLGTDTQYF. In DNA, the CDR3 is TGTGCCAGCAGCTTAGAACCAGGGTTGGGCACAGATACGCAGTATTTT.

This chain links TRBV6-6 with TRBJ1-5, with TRBD1 matching 8 bases. The CDR3 consists of 15 residues. Germline-derived CDR1 and CDR2 are MNHNY and SVGAGI (reference sequence). V was clipped by 6 bases and J by 7 bases; unmatched bases: 11. The CDR3 DNA reads as TGTGCCAGCAGCCGCGACAGGGGAGGCGGGCAGCCCCAGCATTTT. Translated, it gives CASSRDRGGGQPQHF.

This chain links TRBV7-2 with TRBJ2-3; no clear D. This CDR3 contains 14 residues. V dropped 4 bases and J dropped 4 bases, with 12 bases sitting between them. Per germline, CDR1 SGHTA and CDR2 FQGNSA. Here the CDR3 reads CASSSPPPSDTQYF. The CDR3 region has the DNA TGTGCCAGCAGCTCCCCTCCCCCGTCAGATACGCAGTATTTT.

V gene TRBV7-6 combines with J gene TRBJ2-7; 8 bases match TRBD1. From germline, CDR1 is SGHVS and CDR2 FNYEAQ. The J segment lost 2 bases and the V segment lost 3 bases, leaving 3 bases of the junction unmatched. The CDR3 spans 14 residues. The CDR3 coding sequence is TGTGCCAGCAGCTTTTCAGGGGGCCCCTACGAGCAGTACTTC. Its protein product is CASSFSGGPYEQYF. Using reference TRBV7-6 and TRBJ2-7 for the parts outside the CDR3, the full variable domain is GAGVSQSPRYKVTKRGQDVALRCDPISGHVSLYWYRQALGQGPEFLTYFNYEAQQDKSGLPNDRFSAERPEGSISTLTIQRTEQRDSAMYRCASSFSGGPYEQYFGPGTRLTVT.